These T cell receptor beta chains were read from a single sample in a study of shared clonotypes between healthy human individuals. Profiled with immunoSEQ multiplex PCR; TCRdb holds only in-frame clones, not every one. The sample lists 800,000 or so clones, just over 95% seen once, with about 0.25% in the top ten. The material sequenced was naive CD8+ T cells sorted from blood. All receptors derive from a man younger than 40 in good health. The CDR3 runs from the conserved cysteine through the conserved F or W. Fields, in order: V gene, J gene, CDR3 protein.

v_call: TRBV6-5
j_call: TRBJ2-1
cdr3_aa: CASSDDLGEQFF

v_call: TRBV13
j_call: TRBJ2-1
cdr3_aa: CASSLEGAVVHEQFF

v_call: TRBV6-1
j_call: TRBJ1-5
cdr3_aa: CASSESPGIHTDSNQPQHF

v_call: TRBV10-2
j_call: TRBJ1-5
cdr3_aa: CASSESWGQPQHF

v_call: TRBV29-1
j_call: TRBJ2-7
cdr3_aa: CSVGQTNSYEQYF

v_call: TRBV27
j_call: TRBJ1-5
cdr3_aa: CASGSTFYSNQPQHF

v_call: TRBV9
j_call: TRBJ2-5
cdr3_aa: CASSVAHGGRQETQYF

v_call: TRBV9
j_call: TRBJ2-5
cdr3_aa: CASSVDDGQETQYF

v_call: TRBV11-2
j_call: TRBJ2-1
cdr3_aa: CASKGAYNEQFF

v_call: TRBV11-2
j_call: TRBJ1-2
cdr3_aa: CASSLGRWKSSNYGYTF

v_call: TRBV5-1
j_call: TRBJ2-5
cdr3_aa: CASSSWDRQETQYF

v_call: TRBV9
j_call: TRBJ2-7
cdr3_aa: CASSPGTPRGPYEQYF

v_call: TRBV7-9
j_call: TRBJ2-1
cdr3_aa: CASSLVGGSYNEQFF

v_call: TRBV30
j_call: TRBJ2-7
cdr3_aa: CAWTEADSYEQYF

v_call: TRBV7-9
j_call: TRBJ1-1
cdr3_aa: CASSHSGGGTLNTEAFF

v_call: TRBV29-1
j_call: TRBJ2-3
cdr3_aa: CSVDLAGFRTDTQYF

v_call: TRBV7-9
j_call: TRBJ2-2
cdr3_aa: CASSSSDYPNTGELFF